A single sample is the source of the 32 T cell receptor beta chains below, sequenced in a study of cytomegalovirus exposure and HLA in healthy donors. 60 Vbeta and 13 Jbeta primers were used in PCR. Assay used: immunoSEQ multiplex PCR; TCRdb lists only in-frame clones, some missing. Of 150,000 to 200,000 clones listed, roughly 80% were seen once; the top ten hold 4.5% to 7.5%. The sequenced material came from PBMCs. The receptors derive from a woman aged 30 to 39 in good health and CMV-seropositive.

The rearrangement joins TRBV5-1 to TRBJ2-3; D is ambiguous. Trimming removed 6 bases from V and 5 bases from J, with 10 bases in between. Germline V CDR1 and CDR2: SGHRS, YFSETQ. CDR3 length equals 12 residues. The CDR3 region is CASNEALDTQYF. In DNA form, the CDR3 reads TGCGCCAGCAATGAGGCATTAGATACGCAGTATTTT.

The chain couples TRBV7-6 to TRBJ2-3; a possible D gene is TRBD2 (5 bases). CDR3 length: 13 residues. Germline V lookup: CDR1 SGHVS, CDR2 FNYEAQ. Trimming took 5 bases from V and 4 from J, leaving 10 bases between them. In DNA, the CDR3 is TGTGCCAGCAGCCAGGACTTATCAGATACGCAGTATTTT. Translated: CASSQDLSDTQYF. Variable domain in full (rest from reference TRBV7-6 and TRBJ2-3): GAGVSQSPRYKVTKRGQDVALRCDPISGHVSLYWYRQALGQGPEFLTYFNYEAQQDKSGLPNDRFSAERPEGSISTLTIQRTEQRDSAMYRCASSQDLSDTQYFGPGTRLTVL.

The chain couples TRBV6-5 to TRBJ2-1; 9 bases are shared with TRBD1. CDR1 and CDR2 from the germline V gene are MNHEY and SVGAGI. Trimming took 7 bases from V and 6 from J; bases not matched to a gene: 10. The CDR3 is 15 amino acids. CDR3 DNA sequence: TGTGCCAGCAAACCACCGGGACAGGGCGGCAATGAGCAGTTCTTC. This sequence encodes CASKPPGQGGNEQFF.

The genes are TRBV18 and TRBJ2-1, with 11 bases aligning to TRBD2. The junction had 6 bases not matched to a gene; V was cut back by 3 bases and J by 8 bases. Germline V gives CDR1 KGHSH, CDR2 LQKENI. This CDR3 is built from 15 residues. The CDR3, as DNA: TGTGCCAGCTCACCGCCTAGCGGGGGGTCGTATGAGCAGTTCTTC. It translates to CASSPPSGGSYEQFF. Combining the CDR3 with reference TRBV18 and TRBJ2-1 gives the whole variable domain NAGVMQNPRHLVRRRGQEARLRCSPMKGHSHVYWYRQLPEEGLKFMVYLQKENIIDESGMPKERFSAEFPKEGPSILRIQQVVRGDSAAYFCASSPPSGGSYEQFFGPGTRLTVL.

This rearrangement joins TRBV4-3 to TRBJ1-2; 9 bases are shared with TRBD1. V dropped 2 bases and J dropped 6; count of bases not matched to a gene: 7. CDR1 and CDR2 (germline): LGHNA, YSLEER. This CDR3 is built from 15 residues. CDR3 in DNA: TGCGCCAGCAGCCAATCCGGGACAGGGAGAGATGGCTACACCTTC. Amino acid sequence: CASSQSGTGRDGYTF.

The chain joins TRBV19 to TRBJ1-1; 9 bases fit TRBD1. V gave up 2 bases and J gave up 7 bases; unmatched junction bases: 11. CDR3 length: 16 amino acids. Per germline, CDR1 LNHDA and CDR2 SQIVND (reference sequence). For the CDR3, the DNA is TGTGCCAGTAGTATATCCCCGACAGGGGGGGTAGTTGAAGCTTTCTTT. Its translation: CASSISPTGGVVEAFF. The full variable domain, with the rest looked up from reference TRBV19 and TRBJ1-1, is DGGITQSPKYLFRKEGQNVTLSCEQNLNHDAMYWYRQDPGQGLRLIYYSQIVNDFQKGDIAEGYSVSREKKESFPLTVTSAQKNPTAFYLCASSISPTGGVVEAFFGQGTRLTVV.

The genes are TRBV10-3 and TRBJ1-5; tentative D call: TRBD1 (6 bases). Between the trimmed V and J ends, which lost 0 bases and 6 bases, there was a span of 21 bases. The CDR3 is made up of 18 amino acids. The germline V gene has CDR1 ENHRY and CDR2 SYGVKD. The CDR3 sequence is CAISESISWAQGSQPQHF. CDR3 DNA: TGTGCCATCAGTGAGTCGATTTCTTGGGCACAGGGCTCTCAGCCCCAGCATTTT.

J is TRBJ2-1 and V is TRBV6-5; 9 bases line up with TRBD2. After removal of 2 bases from V and 1 base from J, the junction contained 3 bases not matched to a gene. This CDR3 contains 16 residues. CDR1 and CDR2 (germline): MNHEY, SVGAGI. CDR3 region: CASSYPSGGSYNEQFF. CDR3 in DNA: TGTGCCAGCAGTTACCCGAGCGGGGGGTCCTACAATGAGCAGTTCTTC.

The gene calls are TRBV18 and TRBJ2-5; D is perhaps TRBD2 (6 bases). CDR1 KGHSH and CDR2 LQKENI come from the germline V gene. V gave up 4 bases and J gave up 5 bases, with 17 bases separating them. The CDR3 is 15 residues long. DNA of the CDR3: TGTGCCAGCTCACTAACCGGAGGGGCAGGGGAGACCCAGTACTTC. It is translated as CASSLTGGAGETQYF. Using reference TRBV18 and TRBJ2-5 for the parts outside the CDR3, the full variable domain is NAGVMQNPRHLVRRRGQEARLRCSPMKGHSHVYWYRQLPEEGLKFMVYLQKENIIDESGMPKERFSAEFPKEGPSILRIQQVVRGDSAAYFCASSLTGGAGETQYFGPGTRLLVL.

This chain connects TRBV11-2 to TRBJ1-1, with D possibly matching TRBD1 (6 bases). Looked up from germline, CDR1 is SGHAT and CDR2 is FQNNGV. The CDR3 is 15 amino acids. V dropped 1 base and J dropped 1 base, with 10 bases sitting between them. The DNA for the CDR3 is TGTGCCAGCAGCTTAGGGCCCAGGGGGAACACTGAAGCTTTCTTT. Translating it yields CASSLGPRGNTEAFF.

This clone was counted a single time. In DNA, the CDR3 is TGTGCCAGCAGTTACCTCGGGGGCAATGAGCAGTTCTTC. This codes for CASSYLGGNEQFF. This rearrangement joins TRBV6-5 to TRBJ2-1; D might be TRBD2 (6 bases). This CDR3 is 13 amino acids long. Germline-derived CDR1 and CDR2 are MNHEY and SVGAGI. Trimming stripped 2 bases from V and 6 bases from J, with 8 bases between.

CDR3 nucleotide sequence: TGCAGCGTTGAACAAGAGGGGCTAGCGGGAGAGACCCAGTACTTC. It encodes CSVEQEGLAGETQYF. The chain uses TRBV29-1 and TRBJ2-5, with TRBD2 identical over 8 bases. Germline V gene data show CDR1 as SQVTM and CDR2 as ANQGSEA. CDR3 length: 15 amino acids. V lost 2 bases and J lost 4; bases outside the gene matches: 9.

This chain links TRBV7-8 with TRBJ2-3; maybe TRBD2 (6 bases). In germline, CDR1 is SGHVS, CDR2 FQNEAQ. V lost 4 bases, J lost 2 bases, and 16 bases lay in between. This CDR3 has 16 amino acids. CDR3 DNA: TGTGCCAGCAGCTCGTCGGGACTTCAGTACACAGATACGCAGTATTTT. Its protein is CASSSSGLQYTDTQYF.

This clone was seen just once. The chain has TRBV10-3 and TRBJ1-2, with D tentatively TRBD1 (5 bases). This CDR3 comprises 14 residues. Germline V gives CDR1 ENHRY, CDR2 SYGVKD. V was cut by 1 base and J by 8 bases, with 14 bases left in between. The CDR3 loop is CAISELSDGGGYTF. The CDR3 nucleotides are TGTGCCATCAGTGAGTTATCTGACGGGGGGGGCTACACCTTC.

The chain couples TRBV29-1 to TRBJ2-3, with 13 bases aligning to TRBD2. The ends lost 7 bases at V and 3 bases at J; junction bases unmatched: 7. Germline V lookup: CDR1 SQVTM, CDR2 ANQGSEA. The CDR3 is made up of 15 amino acids. DNA of the CDR3: TGCAGCGGGGACCCGGGACTAGCGGGGACAGATACGCAGTATTTT. Encoded protein: CSGDPGLAGTDTQYF.

This chain joins TRBV21-1 and TRBJ2-7; the table's D gene call, TRBD2, was not cross checked with the DNA. TRBV21-1 is a documented pseudogene. CDR3 size: 15 residues. The CDR3 here is CAVPPEAGVWCEQYF. CDR3 coding DNA: TGTGCCGTCCCTCCGGAGGCGGGAGTGTGGTGCGAGCAGTACTTC.

V usage is TRBV5-6 and J usage is TRBJ1-5, with D uncertain. There are 16 residues in the CDR3. Per the germline V gene, CDR1 is SGHDT and CDR2 is YYEEEE. The ends were cut back, 0 bases at V and 0 bases at J, with 10 bases in the middle. CDR3: CASSLAGRYSNQPQHF. CDR3 nucleotide sequence: TGTGCCAGCAGCTTGGCCGGGAGATATAGCAATCAGCCCCAGCATTTT.

This clone was counted between two and nine times. The gene calls are TRBV27 and TRBJ2-1, with TRBD2 identical over 16 bases. The trim removed 0 bases at V and 15 bases at J, leaving 14 bases unmatched. CDR3 length: 18 residues. Germline V lookup: CDR1 MNHEY, CDR2 SMNVEV (reference sequence). This CDR3 reads CASSLSSGLAGGYESTFF. CDR3 DNA: TGTGCCAGCAGTTTATCCTCGGGACTAGCGGGAGGGTATGAATCAACGTTCTTC.

This sequence joins TRBV7-2 and TRBJ1-2; TRBD1 agrees at 7 bases. V lost 5 bases and J lost 2; bases outside the gene matches: 11. The CDR3 is 16 amino acids. Germline V gene lookup returns CDR1 SGHTA and CDR2 FQGNSA. The CDR3 is CASSARQGLGNYGYTF. In DNA, the CDR3 is TGTGCCAGCAGCGCCCGACAGGGTCTGGGGAACTATGGCTACACCTTC.

This clone was recorded only once. The CDR3 reads CASSPPLPGLIYEQYF. The CDR3, as DNA: TGTGCCAGCAGTCCTCCCTTACCGGGACTTATCTACGAGCAGTACTTC. The chain carries TRBV13 and TRBJ2-7; D may be TRBD2 (6 bases). Germline assignment: CDR1 PRHDT and CDR2 FYEKMQ (reference sequence). This CDR3 region has 16 residues. V was shortened by 6 bases and J by 3 bases, with 21 bases between the two germline ends.

This clone has only a few counts. This rearrangement joins TRBV2 to TRBJ1-5, with TRBD1 matching 9 bases. Unmatched junction bases numbered 4, after V lost 6 bases and J lost 4 bases. In germline, CDR1 is SNHLY, CDR2 FYNNEI. The CDR3 is 14 residues long. The DNA for the CDR3 is TGTGCCAGCAGCCGAGGGACAGGGAATCAGCCCCAGCATTTT. Amino acids: CASSRGTGNQPQHF.

The count of this clone is one. The chain carries TRBV10-1 and TRBJ2-7, with 9 bases identical to TRBD2. The junction had 5 bases not matched to a gene; V was cut back by 3 bases and J by 5 bases. The germline V gene has CDR1 WNHNN and CDR2 SYGVQD (reference sequence). There are 14 residues in the CDR3. CDR3: CASSDASGVDEQYF. CDR3 nucleotide sequence: TGCGCCAGCAGTGACGCTAGCGGGGTCGACGAGCAGTACTTC.

V is TRBV5-6 and J is TRBJ2-2; 7 bases fit TRBD2. The CDR3 runs 17 residues. CDR1 is SGHDT, CDR2 YYEEEE, per germline. Unmatched junction bases numbered 15, after V lost 4 bases and J lost 6 bases. As DNA, the CDR3 is TGTGCCAGCAGCCTGACCTTAGGGAGCGGGATGGCCGGGGAGCTGTTTTTT. Amino acids: CASSLTLGSGMAGELFF.

This rearrangement joins TRBV11-2 to TRBJ2-1; D unresolved. V was cut by 3 bases and J by 8 bases, with 8 bases left in between. CDR3 size: 12 residues. Looked up from germline, CDR1 is SGHAT and CDR2 is FQNNGV. CDR3: CASSLTQYEQFF. The CDR3 nucleotides are TGTGCCAGCAGCTTGACTCAGTATGAGCAGTTCTTC.

The chain carries TRBV9 and TRBJ1-2; TRBD1 is a possible D gene (5 bases). CDR1 SGDLS and CDR2 YYNGEE come from the germline V gene. The V end was cut by 0 bases, the J end by 7 bases, with 10 bases between. The CDR3 extends over 13 amino acids. CDR3 DNA: TGTGCCAGCAGCGTAGCAGGGTTGGGTGGCTACACCTTC. Its protein is CASSVAGLGGYTF.

The chain is built from TRBV6-5 and TRBJ1-5; D gene unclear. The V end lost 6 bases, the J end lost 6 bases, and 12 bases lay between the germline ends. This CDR3 has 13 residues. Germline V gives CDR1 MNHEY, CDR2 SVGAGI. The CDR3 DNA follows: TGTGCCAGCAGCCCTTCGCCGGTTCAGCCCCAGCATTTT. Its translation: CASSPSPVQPQHF.

This clone has only a few counts. The chain joins TRBV5-1 to TRBJ1-1, with D hard to call. There are 13 residues in the CDR3. V was shortened by 5 bases and J by 2 bases, with 10 bases between the two germline ends. Germline V gives CDR1 SGHRS, CDR2 YFSETQ. The CDR3: CASSLLSNTEAFF. The CDR3 nucleotides read TGCGCCAGCAGTCTCCTCTCCAACACTGAAGCTTTCTTT.

In this sample, this clone turned up a few times. The chain employs TRBV5-4 and TRBJ2-5; the match to TRBD2 covers 8 bases. The DNA end is a closer match to TRBJ2-7, so the J assignment may be wrong. CDR1 and CDR2 (germline): SGHNT, YYREEE (reference sequence). The CDR3 is 15 residues long. CDR3 region: CASSSQGAGVHEQYF. The CDR3 bases are TGTGCCAGCAGCTCCCAAGGAGCGGGAGTACACGAGCAGTACTTC.

The rearrangement uses TRBV5-4 and TRBJ1-3; possible D gene TRBD1, 5 bases. Germline V gene lookup returns CDR1 SGHNT and CDR2 YYREEE (reference sequence). The CDR3 spans 14 residues. V was pared by 4 bases and J by 7 bases, with 15 bases between. Written as DNA, the CDR3 is TGTGCCAGCAGCGGGGACCGCGGGGCCAACACCATATATTTT. Amino acids: CASSGDRGANTIYF.

This clone was observed a handful of times. The junction does not match germline at one end; this may be a read error. The chain uses TRBV7-9 and TRBJ2-5; 14 bases match TRBD2. This CDR3 has 14 residues. The germline V gene encodes CDR1 SEHNR and CDR2 FQNEAQ (reference sequence). The CDR3 DNA reads as TGTTCCAGCACGGGACTAGCGGGAGTTGAGACCCAGTACTTC. It specifies CSSTGLAGVETQYF.

This chain uses TRBV19 with TRBJ1-4, with D possibly being TRBD1 (6 bases). V shed 11 bases and J shed 7 bases, with 20 bases lying between them. Per the germline V gene, CDR1 is LNHDA and CDR2 is SQIVND (reference sequence). The CDR3 extends over 14 amino acids. CDR3 region: CAVTSRGRGEKLFF. The CDR3 DNA reads TGTGCCGTCACTTCGCGGGGGCGCGGTGAAAAACTGTTTTTT.

The genes are TRBV5-1 and TRBJ2-1, with 7 bases lining up with TRBD2. V dropped 1 base and J dropped 0; count of bases not matched to a gene: 13. This CDR3 is 19 amino acids long. Germline CDR1 reads SGHRS; CDR2 reads YFSETQ. The CDR3 loop reads CASSLLGLADTSSYNEQFF. The CDR3 DNA is TGCGCCAGCAGCTTGTTAGGGCTAGCGGATACCAGCTCCTACAATGAGCAGTTCTTC.